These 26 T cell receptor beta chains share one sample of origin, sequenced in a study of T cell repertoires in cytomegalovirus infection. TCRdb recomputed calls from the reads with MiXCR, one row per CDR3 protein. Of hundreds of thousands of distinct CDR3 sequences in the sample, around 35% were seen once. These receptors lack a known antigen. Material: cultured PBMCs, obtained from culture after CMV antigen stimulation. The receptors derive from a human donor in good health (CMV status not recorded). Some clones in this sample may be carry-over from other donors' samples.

The CDR3 protein is CASSPTQGQGATNEKLFF. DNA for the CDR3: TGTGCCAGCAGTCCCACTCAGGGACAGGGGGCTACTAATGAAAAACTGTTTTTT. The rearrangement links TRBV12-3 or TRBV12-4 to TRBJ1-4, with 12 bases identical to TRBD1. V lost 5 bases to trimming and J lost 2 bases; unmatched junction nucleotides: 9. This CDR3 has 18 amino acids.

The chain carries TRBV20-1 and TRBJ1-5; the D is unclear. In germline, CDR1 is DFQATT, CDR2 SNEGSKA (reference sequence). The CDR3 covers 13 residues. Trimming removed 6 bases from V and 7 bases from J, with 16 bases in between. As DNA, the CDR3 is TGCAGTGCCAGACGGGTCAGATGGCAGCCCCAGCATTTT. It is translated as CSARRVRWQPQHF.

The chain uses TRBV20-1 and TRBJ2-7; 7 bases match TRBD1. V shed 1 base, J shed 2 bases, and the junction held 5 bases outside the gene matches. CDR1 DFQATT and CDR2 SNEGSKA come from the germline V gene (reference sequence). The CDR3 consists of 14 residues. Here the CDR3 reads CSARGQGLTYEQYF. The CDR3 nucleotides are TGCAGTGCTAGAGGACAGGGTTTAACCTACGAGCAGTACTTC.

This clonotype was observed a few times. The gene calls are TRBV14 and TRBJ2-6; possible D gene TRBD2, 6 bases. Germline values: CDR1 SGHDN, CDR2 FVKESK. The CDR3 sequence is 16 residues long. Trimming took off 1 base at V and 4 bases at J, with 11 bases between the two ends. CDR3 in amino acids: CASSQGGVLGANVLTF. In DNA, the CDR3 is TGTGCCAGCAGCCAAGGGGGGGTCCTGGGGGCCAACGTCCTGACTTTC.

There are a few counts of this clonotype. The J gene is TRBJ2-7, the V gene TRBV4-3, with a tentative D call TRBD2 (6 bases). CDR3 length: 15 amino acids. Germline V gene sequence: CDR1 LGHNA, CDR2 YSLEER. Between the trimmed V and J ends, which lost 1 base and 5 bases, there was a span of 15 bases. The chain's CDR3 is CASSQGLALGNEQYF. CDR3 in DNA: TGCGCCAGCAGCCAAGGGCTAGCGTTAGGCAACGAGCAGTACTTC.

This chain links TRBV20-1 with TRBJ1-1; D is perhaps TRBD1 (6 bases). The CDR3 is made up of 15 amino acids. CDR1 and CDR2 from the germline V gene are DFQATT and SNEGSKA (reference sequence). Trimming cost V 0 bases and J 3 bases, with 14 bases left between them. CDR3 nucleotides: TGCAGTGCTAGAGAGGGGGCTGGGGGGTACACTGAAGCTTTCTTT. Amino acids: CSAREGAGGYTEAFF.

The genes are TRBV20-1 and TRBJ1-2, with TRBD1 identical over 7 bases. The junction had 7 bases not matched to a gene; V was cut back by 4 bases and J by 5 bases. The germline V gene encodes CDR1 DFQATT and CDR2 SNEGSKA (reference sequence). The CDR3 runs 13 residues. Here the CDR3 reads CSAIGQETYGYTF. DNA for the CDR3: TGCAGTGCTATCGGACAGGAGACTTATGGCTACACCTTC.

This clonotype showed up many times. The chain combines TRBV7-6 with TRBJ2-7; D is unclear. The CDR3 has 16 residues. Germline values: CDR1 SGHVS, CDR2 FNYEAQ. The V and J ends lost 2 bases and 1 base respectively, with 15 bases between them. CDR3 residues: CASSLFHPTVSYEQYV. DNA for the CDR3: TGTGCCAGCAGCTTATTTCACCCAACCGTTTCCTACGAGCAGTACGTC.

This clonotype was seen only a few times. The CDR3 reads CASSFQGGTDTQYF. CDR3 DNA sequence: TGTGCCAGCAGCTTCCAAGGGGGCACAGATACGCAGTATTTT. This chain joins TRBV11-2 and TRBJ2-3, with a weak D call TRBD1 (5 bases). V was shortened by 3 bases and J by 1 base, with 8 bases between the two germline ends. The CDR3 is 14 amino acids. The germline V gene encodes CDR1 SGHAT and CDR2 FQNNGV.

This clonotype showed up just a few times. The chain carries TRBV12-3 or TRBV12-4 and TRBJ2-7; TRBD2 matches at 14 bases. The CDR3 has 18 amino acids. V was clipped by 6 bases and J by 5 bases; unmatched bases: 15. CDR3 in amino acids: CASSTVPGLAGERNEQYF. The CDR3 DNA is TGTGCCAGCAGCACGGTCCCGGGACTAGCGGGAGAGAGGAACGAGCAGTACTTC.

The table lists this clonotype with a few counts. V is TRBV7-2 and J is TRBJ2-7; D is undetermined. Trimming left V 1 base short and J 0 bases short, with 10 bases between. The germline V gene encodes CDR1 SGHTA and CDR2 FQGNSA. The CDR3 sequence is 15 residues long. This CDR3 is CASSLGRRSSYEQYF. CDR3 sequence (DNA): TGTGCCAGCAGCTTAGGCCGGAGAAGCTCCTACGAGCAGTACTTC.

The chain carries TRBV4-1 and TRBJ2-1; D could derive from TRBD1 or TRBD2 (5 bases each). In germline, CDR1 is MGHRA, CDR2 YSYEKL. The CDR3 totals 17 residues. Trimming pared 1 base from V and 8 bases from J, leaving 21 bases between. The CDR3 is CASSQGALGPGLDEQFF. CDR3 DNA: TGCGCCAGCAGCCAAGGCGCTTTGGGACCGGGGCTGGATGAGCAGTTCTTC.

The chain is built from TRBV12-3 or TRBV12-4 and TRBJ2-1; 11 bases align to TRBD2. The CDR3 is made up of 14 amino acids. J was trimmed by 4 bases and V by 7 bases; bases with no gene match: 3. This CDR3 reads CASTSGRRYNEQFF. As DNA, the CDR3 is TGTGCCAGCACTAGCGGGAGGCGATACAATGAGCAGTTCTTC.

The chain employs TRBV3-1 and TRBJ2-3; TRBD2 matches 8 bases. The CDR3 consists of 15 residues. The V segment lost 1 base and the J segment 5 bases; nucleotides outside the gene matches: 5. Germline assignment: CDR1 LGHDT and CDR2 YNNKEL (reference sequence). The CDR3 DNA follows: TGTGCCAGCAGCCAAGCCAGCGGGAGCGGAGATACGCAGTATTTT. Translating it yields CASSQASGSGDTQYF.

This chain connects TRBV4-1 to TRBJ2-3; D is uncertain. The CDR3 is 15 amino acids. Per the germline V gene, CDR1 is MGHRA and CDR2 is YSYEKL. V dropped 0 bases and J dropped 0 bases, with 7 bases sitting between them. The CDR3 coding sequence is TGCGCCAGCAGCCAAGATGGGATGAGCACAGATACGCAGTATTTT. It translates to CASSQDGMSTDTQYF.

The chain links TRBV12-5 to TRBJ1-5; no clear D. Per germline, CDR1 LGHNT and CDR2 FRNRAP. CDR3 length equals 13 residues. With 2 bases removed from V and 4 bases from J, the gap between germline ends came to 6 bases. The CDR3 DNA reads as TGTGCTAGTGGTTTGTTGAGTAATCAGCCCCAGCATTTT. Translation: CASGLLSNQPQHF.

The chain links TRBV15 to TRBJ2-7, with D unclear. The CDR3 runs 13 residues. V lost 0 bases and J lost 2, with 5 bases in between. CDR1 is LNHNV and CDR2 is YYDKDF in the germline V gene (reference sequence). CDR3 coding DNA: TGTGCCACCAGCAGAGATGGCCCCTACGAGCAGTACTTC. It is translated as CATSRDGPYEQYF.

CDR3 sequence reads: CASSLPTSGREKQETQYF. Here the CDR3 DNA reads TGTGCCAGCAGCTTACCAACTAGCGGGAGGGAGAAGCAAGAGACCCAGTACTTC. The chain has TRBV7-9 and TRBJ2-5; 13 bases agree with TRBD2. After removal of 2 bases from V and 2 bases from J, the junction contained 8 bases not matched to a gene. The germline CDR1 and CDR2 sequences are SEHNR and FQNEAQ (reference sequence). The CDR3 has 18 residues.

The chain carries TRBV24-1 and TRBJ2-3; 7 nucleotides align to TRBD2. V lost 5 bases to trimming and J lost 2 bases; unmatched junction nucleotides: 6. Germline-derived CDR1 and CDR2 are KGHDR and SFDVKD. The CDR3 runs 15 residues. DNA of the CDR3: TGTGCCACCAGTGGCGGGAGCCCCAACACAGATACGCAGTATTTT. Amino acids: CATSGGSPNTDTQYF.

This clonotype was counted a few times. CDR3 bases: TGTGCCAGCAGCTTAGCGTGGACTAGTGCCTCAAGCACAGATACGCAGTATTTT. As protein: CASSLAWTSASSTDTQYF. This chain connects TRBV7-2 to TRBJ2-3, with TRBD2 identical over 7 bases. Germline assignment: CDR1 SGHTA and CDR2 FQGNSA. The CDR3 runs to 18 residues. Trimming took 0 bases from V and 0 from J; bases not matched to a gene: 9.

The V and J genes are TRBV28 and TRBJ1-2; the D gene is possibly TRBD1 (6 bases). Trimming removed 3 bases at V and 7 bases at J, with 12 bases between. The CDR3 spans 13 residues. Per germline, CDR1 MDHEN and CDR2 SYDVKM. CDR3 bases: TGTGCCAGCAGTTTCGCACAGGGAGGTGGCTACACCTTC. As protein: CASSFAQGGGYTF.

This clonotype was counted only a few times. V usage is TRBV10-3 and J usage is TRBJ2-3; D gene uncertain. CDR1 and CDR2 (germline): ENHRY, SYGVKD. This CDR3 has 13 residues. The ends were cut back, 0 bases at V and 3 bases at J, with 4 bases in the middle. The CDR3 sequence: CAISESRTDTQYF. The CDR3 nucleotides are TGTGCCATCAGTGAGTCAAGAACAGATACGCAGTATTTT.

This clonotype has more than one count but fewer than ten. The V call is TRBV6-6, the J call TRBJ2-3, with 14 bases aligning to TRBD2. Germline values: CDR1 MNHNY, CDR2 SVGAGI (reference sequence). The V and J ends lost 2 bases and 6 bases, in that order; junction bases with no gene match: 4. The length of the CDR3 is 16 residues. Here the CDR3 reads CASSYTGLAGGDTQYF. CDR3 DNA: TGTGCCAGCAGTTACACAGGACTAGCGGGAGGTGATACGCAGTATTTT.

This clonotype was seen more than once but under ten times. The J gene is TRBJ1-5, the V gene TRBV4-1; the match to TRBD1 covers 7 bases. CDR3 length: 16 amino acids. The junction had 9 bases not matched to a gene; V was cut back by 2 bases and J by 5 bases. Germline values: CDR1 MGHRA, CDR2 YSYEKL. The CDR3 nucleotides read TGCGCCAGCAGCCAACAGACAGGGCGCGATTATCAGCCCCAGCATTTT. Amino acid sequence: CASSQQTGRDYQPQHF.

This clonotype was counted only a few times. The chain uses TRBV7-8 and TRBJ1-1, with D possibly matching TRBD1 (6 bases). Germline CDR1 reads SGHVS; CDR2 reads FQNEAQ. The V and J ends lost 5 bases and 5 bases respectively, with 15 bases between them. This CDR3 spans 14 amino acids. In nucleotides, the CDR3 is TGTGCCAGCAGCGTACAGGGCGGGGGGACTGAAGCTTTCTTT. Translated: CASSVQGGGTEAFF.

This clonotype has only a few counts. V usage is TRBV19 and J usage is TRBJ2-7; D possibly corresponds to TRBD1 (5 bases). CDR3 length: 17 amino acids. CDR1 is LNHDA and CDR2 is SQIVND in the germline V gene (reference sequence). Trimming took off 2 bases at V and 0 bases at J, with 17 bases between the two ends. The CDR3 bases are TGTGCCAGTAGTATAACCCTTAGTTCGACAGACTCCTACGAGCAGTACTTC. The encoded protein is CASSITLSSTDSYEQYF.